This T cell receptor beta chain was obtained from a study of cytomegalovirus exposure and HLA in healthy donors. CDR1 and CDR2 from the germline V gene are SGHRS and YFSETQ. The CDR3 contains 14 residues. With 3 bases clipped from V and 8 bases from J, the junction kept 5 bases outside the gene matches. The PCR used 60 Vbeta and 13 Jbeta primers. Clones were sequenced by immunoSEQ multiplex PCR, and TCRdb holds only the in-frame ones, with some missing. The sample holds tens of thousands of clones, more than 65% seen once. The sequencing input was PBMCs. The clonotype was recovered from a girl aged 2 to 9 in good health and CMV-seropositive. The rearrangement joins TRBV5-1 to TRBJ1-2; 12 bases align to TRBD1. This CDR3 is CASSSGQGAEGYTF. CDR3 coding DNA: TGCGCCAGCAGCTCGGGACAGGGGGCTGAGGGCTACACCTTC.